The 9 T cell receptor beta chains below come from one sample, sequenced in a study of blood T cell repertoires in COVID-19 (dated by TCRdb to the early 2020s). Libraries were made using the immunoSEQ multiplex PCR assay. The table was pulled from immuneACCESS by TCRdb, which kept in-frame rearrangements only. Such tables lose some clones; where checked, under half of the loss comes from unresolved V genes, and the rest has no known cause. For this sample there are 150,000 to 200,000 clones; approximately 87% appear just once. Together, the top ten hold roughly 3.7% of the sample. Sequencing used peripheral blood. All receptors come from a young man with active or convalescent COVID-19.

This clone appeared once. The CDR3 DNA sequence: TGTGCCAGCAGCTCACTAGCGGGGGACCAAGAGACCCAGTACTTC. Residues: CASSSLAGDQETQYF. This chain links TRBV5-6 with TRBJ2-5; 11 nucleotides match TRBD2. Losses at the gene ends were 3 bases for V and 0 bases for J; bases not matched to a gene: 1. The germline V gene has CDR1 SGHDT and CDR2 YYEEEE. The CDR3 spans 15 residues.

A word on this clone: Within the sample, other DNA sequences also encode this same CDR3. This chain links TRBV29-1 with TRBJ1-1; no definite D call. The CDR3 is 11 residues long. V lost 5 bases to trimming and J lost 1 base, with 5 bases between them. Germline CDR1 and CDR2: SQVTM and ANQGSEA. The CDR3 nucleotides read TGCAGCGTTCGGGGGAACACTGAAGCTTTCTTT. It is translated as CSVRGNTEAFF. Complete variable domain (other parts from reference TRBV29-1 and TRBJ1-1): SAVISQKPSRDICQRGTSLTIQCQVDSQVTMMFWYRQQPGQSLTLIATANQGSEATYESGFVIDKFPISRPNLTFSTLTVSNMSPEDSSIYLCSVRGNTEAFFGQGTRLTVV.

The genes are TRBV19 and TRBJ1-2; the D is unclear. This CDR3 contains 16 residues. Germline CDR1 reads LNHDA; CDR2 reads SQIVND (reference sequence). The V and J ends lost 5 bases and 4 bases respectively, with 20 bases between them. This CDR3 is CASSVGAGRSLYGYTF. CDR3 in DNA: TGTGCCAGTAGTGTGGGCGCGGGCAGGAGCCTCTATGGCTACACCTTC.

The rearrangement links TRBV3-1 (or the pseudogene TRBV3-2) to TRBJ2-5; TRBD2 might be the D (5 bases). Germline-derived CDR1 and CDR2 are LGHDT and YNNKEL (reference sequence). Trimming removed 1 base from V and 7 bases from J, with 10 bases in between. This CDR3 contains 13 residues. CDR3 nucleotide sequence: TGTGCCAGCAGCCAAGCCGGGGAAGGGACCCAGTACTTC. Its translation: CASSQAGEGTQYF.

The chain uses TRBV9 and TRBJ2-2; 7 bases agree with TRBD1. This CDR3 has 18 amino acids. Germline V gives CDR1 SGDLS, CDR2 YYNGEE. With V trimmed by 2 bases and J by 3 bases, 13 bases remained unmatched. CDR3 residues: CASSVKQGIVMDTGELFF. The DNA for the CDR3 is TGTGCCAGCAGCGTCAAACAGGGGATAGTGATGGACACCGGGGAGCTGTTTTTT.

The chain joins TRBV7-9 to TRBJ1-1; D is undetermined. The CDR3 sequence is 15 residues long. The V end was cut by 2 bases, the J end by 1 base, with 11 bases between. CDR1 is SEHNR, CDR2 FQNEAQ, per germline (reference sequence). This CDR3 is CASSLPAEGNTEAFF. The DNA for the CDR3 is TGTGCCAGCAGCTTACCAGCGGAAGGGAACACTGAAGCTTTCTTT.

The chain uses TRBV5-1 and TRBJ1-6; 10 bases align to TRBD1. Trimming at V came to 7 bases and at J to 8 bases, leaving 6 bases not matched to a gene. The CDR3 is 14 residues long. The germline CDR1 and CDR2 sequences are SGHRS and YFSETQ. The CDR3 DNA is TGCGCCAGCGCCGGGGGGACAGGGGATTCACCCCTCCACTTT. Residues: CASAGGTGDSPLHF.

CDR3 in DNA: TGTGCCAGCAGCCAAGGGAGGGCGGGGGGGCCGGGCACCGGGGAGCTGTTTTTT. This encodes CASSQGRAGGPGTGELFF. This chain links TRBV4-2 with TRBJ2-2, with 9 bases identical to TRBD2. V shed 1 base and J 4 bases; nucleotides not matched to a gene: 10. Germline V gene sequence: CDR1 LGHNA, CDR2 YNFKEQ. This CDR3 contains 18 residues.

This chain joins TRBV5-1 and TRBJ1-2, with D possibly TRBD1 on 5 matching bases. With 0 bases removed from V and 7 bases from J, the gap between germline ends came to 19 bases. Per the germline V gene, CDR1 is SGHRS and CDR2 is YFSETQ. The CDR3 runs to 16 residues. The CDR3: CASSLVVGVVTGGYTF. In nucleotides, the CDR3 is TGCGCCAGCAGCTTGGTTGTAGGGGTGGTGACTGGTGGCTACACCTTC.